These 21 T cell receptor beta chains were all obtained from the same sample, sequenced in a study of shared clonotypes between healthy human individuals. Here immunoSEQ multiplex PCR was the method, and the copy in TCRdb shows in-frame clones only, minus some. Of more than 2 million clones listed, around 93% are singletons. Naivety among CD8 cells was defined by CD45RO negativity and positive CCR7 selection, thereby excluding terminally differentiated effector memory CD45RA+ cells. The sequenced material came from naive CD8+ T cells from PBMCs. Receptors were obtained from a young man in good health. Some clones in this sample may be carry-over from other donors' samples.

The chain has TRBV9 and TRBJ2-7; 7 positions match TRBD1. This CDR3 has 13 amino acids. In germline, CDR1 is SGDLS, CDR2 YYNGEE. V lost 0 bases to trimming and J lost 12 bases; unmatched junction nucleotides: 9. The DNA for the CDR3 is TGTGCCAGCAGCGTAGCCCAGGGGGAACGGCGGTACTTC. As protein: CASSVAQGERRYF. The full variable domain, in which reference TRBV9 and TRBJ2-7 provide the parts outside the CDR3, is DSGVTQTPKHLITATGQRVTLRCSPRSGDLSVYWYQQSLDQGLQFLIQYYNGEERAKGNILERFSAQQFPDLHSELNLSSLELGDSALYFCASSVAQGERRYFGPGTRLTVT.

Of note for this clone: The sample has other DNA sequences that encode this CDR3 too. The rearrangement links TRBV19 to TRBJ2-6, with unresolved D. CDR1 is LNHDA, CDR2 SQIVND, per germline (reference sequence). The CDR3 runs to 14 residues. V was shortened by 1 base and J by 0 bases, with 1 base between the two germline ends. The CDR3, as DNA: TGTGCCAGTAGTATAGTCTCTGGGGCCAACGTCCTGACTTTC. It encodes CASSIVSGANVLTF.

This chain uses TRBV28 with TRBJ2-2; no clear D. This CDR3 spans 14 amino acids. V shed 2 bases and J shed 1 base, with 5 bases lying between them. Germline V gene sequence: CDR1 MDHEN, CDR2 SYDVKM. Written as DNA, the CDR3 is TGTGCCAGCAGTTTACTTCAGAACACCGGGGAGCTGTTTTTT. Its translation: CASSLLQNTGELFF.

Ten or more counts support this clone. Other DNA sequences in the same sample also yield this CDR3. This chain links TRBV19 with TRBJ1-5; D ambiguous. V lost 3 bases to trimming and J lost 0 bases, with 6 bases between them. The CDR3 totals 14 residues. Germline V CDR1 and CDR2: LNHDA, SQIVND (reference sequence). CDR3 loop: CASSIRDSNQPQHF. The DNA of the CDR3 is TGTGCCAGTAGTATTAGGGATAGCAATCAGCCCCAGCATTTT.

CDR3 region: CASSELGASAEQFF. CDR3 sequence (DNA): TGCGCCAGCAGTGAGCTTGGCGCGTCAGCTGAGCAGTTCTTC. The rearrangement links TRBV10-1 to TRBJ2-1; D is undetermined. The germline V gene encodes CDR1 WNHNN and CDR2 SYGVQD (reference sequence). This CDR3 is 14 amino acids long. V shed 2 bases and J shed 9 bases, with 14 bases lying between them.

This chain joins TRBV4-3 and TRBJ1-5; no clear D. This CDR3 is 14 amino acids long. Germline values: CDR1 LGHNA, CDR2 YSLEER. Deletions cut 0 bases from V and 8 bases from J, with 11 bases between. The CDR3 spells CASSQEAGSKPQHF. Written as DNA, the CDR3 is TGCGCCAGCAGCCAAGAGGCAGGTTCGAAGCCCCAGCATTTT.

This clone was recorded once. The CDR3 sequence: CASSKALNPGGYEQYF. In DNA form, the CDR3 reads TGTGCCAGCAGCAAAGCGCTCAACCCAGGAGGCTACGAGCAGTACTTC. This rearrangement joins TRBV21-1 to TRBJ2-7; the table's TRBD2 call for D was not verified on the DNA. TRBV21-1 counts as a pseudogene. The CDR3 has 16 amino acids.

This chain connects TRBV5-4 to TRBJ1-5; 8 positions match TRBD1. J gave up 3 bases and V 4 bases, and 3 bases lay outside the gene matches. CDR1 is SGHNT and CDR2 is YYREEE in the germline V gene (reference sequence). CDR3 length: 14 residues. DNA for the CDR3: TGTGCCAGCAGCGCGGACAGGGACAATCAGCCCCAGCATTTT. Protein product: CASSADRDNQPQHF.

In the case of this clone: This sample includes further DNA sequences coding for the same CDR3. The genes are TRBV7-9 and TRBJ2-3, with D uncertain. V was pared by 4 bases and J by 1 base, with 6 bases between. Germline assignment: CDR1 SEHNR and CDR2 FQNEAQ (reference sequence). The CDR3 extends over 13 amino acids. The CDR3 protein is CASSSRGTDTQYF. CDR3 nucleotide sequence: TGTGCCAGCAGCTCTCGGGGCACAGATACGCAGTATTTT.

This clone was counted between two and nine times. V usage is TRBV14 and J usage is TRBJ1-1, with 7 bases fitting TRBD1. Losses at the gene ends were 4 bases for V and 1 base for J; bases not matched to a gene: 6. The germline V gene encodes CDR1 SGHDN and CDR2 FVKESK. The CDR3 loop spans 15 amino acids. CDR3 sequence reads: CASSPFRQGNTEAFF. The CDR3 DNA reads TGTGCCAGCAGCCCCTTTCGACAGGGGAACACTGAAGCTTTCTTT.

V gene TRBV9 combines with J gene TRBJ2-1; 10 bases fit TRBD1. From germline, CDR1 is SGDLS and CDR2 YYNGEE. Trimming at V came to 3 bases and at J to 8 bases, leaving 8 bases not matched to a gene. The CDR3 is 15 amino acids. Here the CDR3 reads CASSEGQGVMDEQFF. The CDR3 DNA reads TGTGCCAGCAGCGAAGGACAGGGGGTTATGGATGAGCAGTTCTTC.

The chain uses TRBV11-2 and TRBJ2-3; the match to TRBD2 covers 8 bases. The V and J ends lost 8 bases and 0 bases, in that order; junction bases with no gene match: 16. Germline values: CDR1 SGHAT, CDR2 FQNNGV. The CDR3 runs to 18 residues. The DNA for the CDR3 is TGTGCCAGCGGGGGTAGCGGGAAACCATCAACTAGCACAGATACGCAGTATTTT. It encodes CASGGSGKPSTSTDTQYF.

V usage is TRBV29-1 and J usage is TRBJ2-1, with D perhaps TRBD2 (6 bases). The CDR3 runs to 15 residues. V was pared by 4 bases and J by 10 bases, with 23 bases between. CDR1 is SQVTM, CDR2 ANQGSEA, per germline. The CDR3 region has the DNA TGCAGCGTTGCCACCCCCGGGACTGGAGGGGTGGAGCAGTTCTTC. This codes for CSVATPGTGGVEQFF.

This clone was detected only once. The V call is TRBV7-9, the J call TRBJ2-5, with TRBD1 matching 10 bases. Germline V lookup: CDR1 SEHNR, CDR2 FQNEAQ (reference sequence). The CDR3 runs to 15 residues. V was clipped by 4 bases and J by 4 bases; unmatched bases: 6. The CDR3 DNA sequence: TGTGCCAGCAGCTCGCGACAGGGGGCTACAGAGACCCAGTACTTC. Amino acid sequence: CASSSRQGATETQYF.

This chain connects TRBV11-2 to TRBJ2-3; no firm D call. From germline, CDR1 is SGHAT and CDR2 FQNNGV. Trimming left V 3 bases short and J 5 bases short, with 18 bases between. CDR3 size: 16 residues. CDR3 bases: TGTGCCAGCAGCTTGGGCCCAGGTCCGGTGGTAGATACGCAGTATTTT. Its translation: CASSLGPGPVVDTQYF. The entire variable domain, with the rest obtained from reference TRBV11-2 and TRBJ2-3, is as follows: EAGVAQSPRYKIIEKRQSVAFWCNPISGHATLYWYQQILGQGPKLLIQFQNNGVVDDSQLPKDRFSAERLKGVDSTLKIQPAKLEDSAVYLCASSLGPGPVVDTQYFGPGTRLTVL.

The chain carries TRBV11-2 and TRBJ2-3; the match to TRBD1 covers 8 bases. This CDR3 is 11 amino acids long. In germline, CDR1 is SGHAT, CDR2 FQNNGV. The J segment lost 15 bases and the V segment lost 3 bases, leaving 5 bases of the junction unmatched. In DNA, the CDR3 is TGTGCCAGCAGCTTTGGGGACAGGCAATATTTT. The encoded protein is CASSFGDRQYF.

This clone was seen just once. The chain combines TRBV4-3 with TRBJ2-3, with D tentatively TRBD2 (5 bases). Germline lookup yields CDR1 LGHNA and CDR2 YSLEER. V was trimmed by 0 bases and J by 4 bases, leaving 11 bases between them. The CDR3 has 15 residues. This chain's CDR3 is CASSQDSLAADTQYF. DNA of the CDR3: TGCGCCAGCAGCCAAGATTCGCTAGCAGCAGATACGCAGTATTTT.

The chain recombines TRBV4-2 with TRBJ2-7, with 14 bases lining up with TRBD2. Germline assignment: CDR1 LGHNA and CDR2 YNFKEQ. The J segment lost 2 bases and the V segment lost 0 bases, leaving 6 bases of the junction unmatched. The CDR3 extends over 18 amino acids. This chain's CDR3 is CASSQEPTGLAGAYEQYF. CDR3 coding DNA: TGTGCCAGCAGCCAAGAGCCCACGGGACTAGCGGGAGCCTACGAGCAGTACTTC.

The V call is TRBV10-2, the J call TRBJ2-2; D unresolved. Germline V CDR1 and CDR2: WSHSY, SAAADI. This CDR3 contains 13 residues. V shed 8 bases and J shed 3 bases, with 10 bases lying between them. CDR3 sequence: CASLSRDTGELFF. Here the CDR3 DNA reads TGCGCCAGCCTCTCCCGGGACACCGGGGAGCTGTTTTTT.

The chain links TRBV7-2 to TRBJ2-1, with D perhaps being TRBD1 or TRBD2 (6 bases each). The CDR3 consists of 14 residues. CDR1 SGHTA and CDR2 FQGNSA come from the germline V gene. The V gene lost 6 bases and the J gene lost 8 bases, with 17 bases spanning the gap. The CDR3 DNA follows: TGTGCCAGCAGTTCACTGGGGGGCAGGGATGAGCAGTTCTTC. Translating gives CASSSLGGRDEQFF.

This chain uses TRBV6-5 with TRBJ1-3; D call uncertain. The CDR3 runs 16 residues. Germline assignment: CDR1 MNHEY and CDR2 SVGAGI. The V end lost 2 bases, the J end lost 1 base, and 12 bases lay between the germline ends. The CDR3, as DNA: TGTGCCAGCAGTTACGGTCAGGAAGGGTCTGGAAACACCATATATTTT. Translated, it gives CASSYGQEGSGNTIYF.